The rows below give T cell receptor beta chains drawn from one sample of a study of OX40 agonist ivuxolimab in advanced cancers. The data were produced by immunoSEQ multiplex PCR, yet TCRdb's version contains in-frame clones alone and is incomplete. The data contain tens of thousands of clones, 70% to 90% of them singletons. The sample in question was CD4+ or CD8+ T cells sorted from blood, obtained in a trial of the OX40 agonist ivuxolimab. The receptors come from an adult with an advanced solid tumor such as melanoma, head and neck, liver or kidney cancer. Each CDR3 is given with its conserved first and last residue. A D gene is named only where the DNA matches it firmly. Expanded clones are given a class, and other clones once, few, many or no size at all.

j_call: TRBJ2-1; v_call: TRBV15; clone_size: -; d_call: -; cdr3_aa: CATSRDSGQGPYNEQFF; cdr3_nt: TGTGCCACCAGCAGAGATTCCGGGCAGGGCCCTTACAATGAGCAGTTCTTC
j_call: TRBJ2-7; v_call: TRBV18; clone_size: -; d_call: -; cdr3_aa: CASSPTQGGHEQYF; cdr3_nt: TGTGCCAGCTCACCCACCCAGGGTGGCCACGAGCAGTACTTC
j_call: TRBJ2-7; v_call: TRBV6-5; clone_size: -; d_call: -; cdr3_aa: CASSAGTFYEQYF; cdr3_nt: TGTGCCAGCTCAGCCGGGACTTTCTACGAGCAGTACTTC
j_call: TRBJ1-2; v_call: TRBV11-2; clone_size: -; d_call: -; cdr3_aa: CASSDTLRGYTF; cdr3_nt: TGTGCCAGCAGCGATACCCTCCGGGGCTACACCTTC
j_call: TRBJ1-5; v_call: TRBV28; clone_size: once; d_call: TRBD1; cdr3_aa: CASSLRGPQPQHF; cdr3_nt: TGTGCCAGCAGTTTAAGGGGGCCTCAGCCCCAGCATTTT
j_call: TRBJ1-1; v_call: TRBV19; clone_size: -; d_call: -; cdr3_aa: CASSALQNTEAFF; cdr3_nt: TGTGCCAGTAGTGCCCTTCAAAACACTGAAGCTTTCTTT
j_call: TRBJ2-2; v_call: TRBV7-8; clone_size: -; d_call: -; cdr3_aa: CASSLMQIKANTGELFF; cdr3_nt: TGTGCCAGCAGCTTAATGCAGATAAAAGCGAACACCGGGGAGCTGTTTTTT
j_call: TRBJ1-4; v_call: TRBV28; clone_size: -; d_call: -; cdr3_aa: CASSFVLEKLFF; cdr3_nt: TGTGCCAGCAGTTTCGTGCTGGAAAAACTGTTTTTT
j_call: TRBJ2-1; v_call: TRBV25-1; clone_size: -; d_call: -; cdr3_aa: CASSDLSVQQFF; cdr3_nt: TGTGCCAGCAGTGACTTGAGCGTTCAGCAGTTCTTC
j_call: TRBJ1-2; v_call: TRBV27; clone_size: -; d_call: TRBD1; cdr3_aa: CASSLQGVYGYTF; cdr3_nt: TGTGCCAGCAGTTTACAGGGGGTCTATGGCTACACCTTC
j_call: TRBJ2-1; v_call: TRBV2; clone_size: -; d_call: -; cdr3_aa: CATSGEIEYSYNEQFF; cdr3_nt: TGTGCCACCTCGGGAGAAATTGAGTATTCCTACAATGAGCAGTTCTTC
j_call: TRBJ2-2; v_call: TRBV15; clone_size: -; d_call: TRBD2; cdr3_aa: CATSRSPGLAGGHDTGELFF; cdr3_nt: TGTGCCACCAGCAGAAGTCCGGGACTAGCGGGGGGGCACGACACCGGGGAGCTGTTTTTT
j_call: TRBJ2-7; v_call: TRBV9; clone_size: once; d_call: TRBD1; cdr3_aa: CASSAGGTASYEQYF; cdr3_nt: TGTGCCAGCAGCGCCGGTGGGACAGCCTCCTACGAGCAGTACTTC
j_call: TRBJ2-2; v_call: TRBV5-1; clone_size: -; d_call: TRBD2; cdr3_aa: CASSFLAGDTGELFF; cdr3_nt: TGCGCCAGCAGCTTCCTAGCGGGAGACACCGGGGAGCTGTTTTTT
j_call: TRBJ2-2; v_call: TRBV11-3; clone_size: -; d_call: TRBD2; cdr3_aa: CASSLAGGPTGELFF; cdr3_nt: TGTGCCAGCAGCCTAGCGGGGGGACCCACCGGGGAGCTGTTTTTT
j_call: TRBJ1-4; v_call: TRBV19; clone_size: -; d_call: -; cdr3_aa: CASSPSYPGLSEKLFF; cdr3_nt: TGTGCCAGTAGCCCATCCTATCCAGGGTTATCTGAAAAACTGTTTTTT
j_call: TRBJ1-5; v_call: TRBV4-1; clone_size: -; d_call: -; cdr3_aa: CASSQALGGDYSNQPQHF; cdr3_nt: TGCGCCAGCAGCCAAGCCTTAGGGGGGGACTATAGCAATCAGCCCCAGCATTTT
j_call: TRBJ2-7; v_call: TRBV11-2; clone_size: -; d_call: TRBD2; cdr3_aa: CASSSKIILAASSYEQYF; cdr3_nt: TGTGCCAGCAGCTCGAAAATAATACTAGCGGCCAGCTCCTACGAGCAGTACTTC
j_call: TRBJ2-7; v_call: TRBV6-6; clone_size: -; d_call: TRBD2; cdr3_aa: CASSLSGPYEQYF; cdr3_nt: TGTGCCAGCAGCCTTAGCGGGCCCTACGAGCAGTACTTC
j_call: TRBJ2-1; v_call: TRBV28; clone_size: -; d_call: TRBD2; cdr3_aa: CASRRGTSGGSNEQFF; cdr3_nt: TGTGCCAGCAGGCGAGGGACTAGCGGGGGGAGCAATGAGCAGTTCTTC
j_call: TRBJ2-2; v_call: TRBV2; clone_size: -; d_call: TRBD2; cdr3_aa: CASSGRGGAGELFF; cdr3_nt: TGTGCCAGCAGTGGGAGGGGAGGGGCCGGGGAGCTGTTTTTT
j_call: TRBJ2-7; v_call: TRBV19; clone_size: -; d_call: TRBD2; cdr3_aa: CASRDGTSMYF; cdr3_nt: TGTGCCAGTAGGGATGGGACTAGCATGTACTTC
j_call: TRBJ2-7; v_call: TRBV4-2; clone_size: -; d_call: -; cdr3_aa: CASSRDAGADSYEQYF; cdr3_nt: TGTGCCAGCAGCCGCGATGCGGGGGCGGATTCCTACGAGCAGTACTTC
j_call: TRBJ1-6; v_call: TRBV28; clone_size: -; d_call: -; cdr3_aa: CASSPGGPFGSPLHF; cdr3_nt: TGTGCCAGCAGCCCCGGCGGACCGTTTGGTTCACCCCTCCACTTT
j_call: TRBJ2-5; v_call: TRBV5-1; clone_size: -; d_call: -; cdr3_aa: CASSFLATDGTQYF; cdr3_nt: TGCGCCAGCAGCTTCTTGGCGACGGATGGGACCCAGTACTTC
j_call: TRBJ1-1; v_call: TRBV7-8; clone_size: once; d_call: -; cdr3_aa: CASSLRDTGNTEAFF; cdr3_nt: TGTGCCAGCAGCTTGAGGGACACCGGGAACACTGAAGCTTTCTTT
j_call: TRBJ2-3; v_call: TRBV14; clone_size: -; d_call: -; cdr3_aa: CASSHRSDTQYF; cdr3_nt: TGTGCCAGCAGCCACCGCTCAGATACGCAGTATTTT
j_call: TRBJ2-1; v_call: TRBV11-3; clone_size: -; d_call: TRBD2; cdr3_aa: CASSSLAGGLNEQFF; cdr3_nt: TGTGCCAGCAGCTCCCTAGCGGGAGGGCTTAATGAGCAGTTCTTC
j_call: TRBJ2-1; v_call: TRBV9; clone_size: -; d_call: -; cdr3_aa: CASSSRTFNEQFF; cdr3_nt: TGTGCCAGCAGCTCCAGGACCTTCAATGAGCAGTTCTTC
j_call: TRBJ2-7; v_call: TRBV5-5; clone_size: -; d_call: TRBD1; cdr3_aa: CASSRQGAKDEQYF; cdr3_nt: TGTGCCAGCAGCCGACAGGGGGCTAAGGACGAGCAGTACTTC
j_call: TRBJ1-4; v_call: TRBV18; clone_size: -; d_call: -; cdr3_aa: CASSLERPTNEKLFF; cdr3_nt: TGTGCCAGCTCACTCGAACGGCCAACTAATGAAAAACTGTTTTTT
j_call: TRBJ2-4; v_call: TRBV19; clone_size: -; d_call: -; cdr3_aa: CASTVRDTLLAKNIQYF; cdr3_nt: TGTGCCAGTACCGTCCGAGACACACTTCTAGCCAAAAACATTCAGTACTTC
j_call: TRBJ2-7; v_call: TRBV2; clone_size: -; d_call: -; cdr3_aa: CASSPFYEQYF; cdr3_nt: TGTGCCAGCAGCCCATTTTACGAGCAGTACTTC
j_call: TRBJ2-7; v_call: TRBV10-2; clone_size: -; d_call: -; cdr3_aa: CASSDAPPIYEQYF; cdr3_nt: TGCGCCAGCAGTGACGCGCCTCCAATCTACGAGCAGTACTTC
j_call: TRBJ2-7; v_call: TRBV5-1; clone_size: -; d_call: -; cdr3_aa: CASSSSGRHYEQYF; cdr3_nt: TGCGCCAGCAGCTCCAGCGGGCGACACTACGAGCAGTACTTC
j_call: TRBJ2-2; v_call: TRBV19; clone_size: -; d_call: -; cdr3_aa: CASSISTGPTGELFF; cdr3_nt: TGTGCCAGTAGTATATCAACAGGGCCCACCGGGGAGCTGTTTTTT
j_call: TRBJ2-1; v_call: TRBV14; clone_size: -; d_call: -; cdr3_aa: CASSQTSHGTGEQFF; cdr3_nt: TGTGCCAGCAGCCAAACTAGCCACGGGACCGGTGAGCAGTTCTTC
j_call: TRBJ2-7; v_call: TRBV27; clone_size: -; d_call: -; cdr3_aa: CASSLMAPVPSVVPYPNEQYF; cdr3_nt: TGTGCCAGCAGTCTTATGGCCCCGGTCCCTAGCGTAGTGCCCTACCCCAACGAGCAGTACTTC
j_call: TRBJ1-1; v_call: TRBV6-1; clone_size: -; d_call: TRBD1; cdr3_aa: CASRTGGQYTEAFF; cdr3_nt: TGTGCCAGCAGGACAGGGGGCCAGTACACTGAAGCTTTCTTT
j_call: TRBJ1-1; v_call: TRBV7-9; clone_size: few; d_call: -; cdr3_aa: CASSAQGEDTEAFF; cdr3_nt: TGTGCCAGCAGCGCACAGGGAGAGGACACTGAAGCTTTCTTT
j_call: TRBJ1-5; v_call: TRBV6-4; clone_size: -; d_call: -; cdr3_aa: CASSLHQGLNQPQHF; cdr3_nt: TGTGCCAGCAGTTTACATCAGGGGCTCAATCAGCCCCAGCATTTT
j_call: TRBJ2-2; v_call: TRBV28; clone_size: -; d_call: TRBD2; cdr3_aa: CASSSPGTRARGELFF; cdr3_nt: TGTGCCAGCAGTTCGCCCGGGACTAGAGCTCGGGGGGAGCTGTTTTTT